What follows are 14 T cell receptor beta chains derived from one specimen sequenced in a study of blood T cell repertoires in COVID-19. Clones were sequenced by immunoSEQ multiplex PCR, and TCRdb holds only the in-frame ones, with some missing. The repertoire holds fewer than 700,000 clones, with about 89% as singletons. Sequenced input: peripheral blood. These TCRs come from a woman aged 45-60 years with COVID-19, enrolled during active disease.

V usage is TRBV11-2 and J usage is TRBJ1-1, with D uncertain. Germline lookup yields CDR1 SGHAT and CDR2 FQNNGV. Trimming shortened V by 2 bases and J by 5 bases, and 9 bases separated the two germline ends. CDR3 length equals 13 residues. The chain's CDR3 is CASSLITRTEAFF. The CDR3 nucleotides read TGTGCCAGCAGCTTAATAACGCGGACTGAAGCTTTCTTT.

CDR3 coding DNA: TGTGCCAGCAGGAGACCAGGGGACACCGGGGAGCTGTTTTTT. Protein sequence: CASRRPGDTGELFF. The chain joins TRBV6-5 to TRBJ2-2; TRBD1 might be the D (6 bases). V dropped 6 bases and J dropped 3 bases, with 11 bases sitting between them. There are 14 residues in the CDR3. Per germline, CDR1 MNHEY and CDR2 SVGAGI.

The chain uses TRBV3-1 (or the pseudogene TRBV3-2) and TRBJ2-7, with TRBD1 identical over 7 bases. With 4 bases clipped from V and 2 bases from J, the junction kept 14 bases outside the gene matches. The CDR3 has 17 amino acids. Germline loops: CDR1 LGHDT, CDR2 YNNKEL (reference sequence). The CDR3 nucleotides read TGTGCCAGCAGCCTCCCCGGACAGGACCGCGTTACCTACGAGCAGTACTTC. Translation: CASSLPGQDRVTYEQYF.

This chain connects TRBV5-1 to TRBJ1-6; TRBD1 might be the D (5 bases). The CDR3 totals 17 residues. V was trimmed by 0 bases and J by 1 base, leaving 11 bases between them. Germline CDR1 and CDR2: SGHRS and YFSETQ. The CDR3 region has the DNA TGCGCCAGCAGCTTGGGGGAGGCAGGGTCCTATAATTCACCCCTCCACTTT. Encoded protein: CASSLGEAGSYNSPLHF. The full variable domain, completed using reference TRBV5-1 and TRBJ1-6, is KAGVTQTPRYLIKTRGQQVTLSCSPISGHRSVSWYQQTPGQGLQFLFEYFSETQRNKGNFPGRFSGRQFSNSRSEMNVSTLELGDSALYLCASSLGEAGSYNSPLHFGNGTRLTVT.

The CDR3 DNA follows: TGTGCCAGCAGCGCCACCGGGACAGGTTTCAACAATGAGCAGTTCTTC. It is translated as CASSATGTGFNNEQFF. This chain joins TRBV9 and TRBJ2-1; TRBD1 aligns across 8 bases. The CDR3 is 16 residues long. Trimming at V came to 3 bases and at J to 5 bases, leaving 10 bases not matched to a gene. Looked up from germline, CDR1 is SGDLS and CDR2 is YYNGEE.

This chain links TRBV12-3 or TRBV12-4 with TRBJ1-6, with D maybe TRBD1 (5 bases). Trimming shortened V by 7 bases and J by 11 bases, and 15 bases separated the two germline ends. The CDR3 is made up of 13 amino acids. The DNA of the CDR3 is TGTGCCAGCACTTCAGGGATAGGTACACCCCTCCACTTT. Translated, it gives CASTSGIGTPLHF.

The chain recombines TRBV27 with TRBJ2-5, with TRBD1 identical over 9 bases. The J segment lost 7 bases and the V segment lost 8 bases, leaving 11 bases of the junction unmatched. Germline CDR1 MNHEY, CDR2 SMNVEV (reference sequence). This CDR3 spans 14 amino acids. The DNA for the CDR3 is TGTGCCAGCCGAATTGGGGACAGGGAAGGGACCCAGTACTTC. Residues: CASRIGDREGTQYF.

As regards this clone: Other DNA sequences in the sample encode the same CDR3. The chain has TRBV5-1 and TRBJ1-1; 8 positions match TRBD1. Germline-derived CDR1 and CDR2 are SGHRS and YFSETQ. The CDR3 contains 14 residues. Trimming at V came to 4 bases and at J to 0 bases, leaving 2 bases not matched to a gene. The CDR3 DNA is TGCGCCAGCAGCGTGACAGGGGTGAACACTGAAGCTTTCTTT. Amino acids: CASSVTGVNTEAFF.

This rearrangement joins TRBV13 to TRBJ1-1; 7 positions agree with TRBD1. Germline CDR1 reads PRHDT; CDR2 reads FYEKMQ (reference sequence). J gave up 5 bases and V 8 bases, and 17 bases lay outside the gene matches. This CDR3 contains 16 residues. The CDR3 DNA sequence: TGTGCCAGCCTTAACTCCCCGGGACAGTCGTTTACTGAAGCTTTCTTT. It specifies CASLNSPGQSFTEAFF.

To note about this clone: Other DNA variants within this sample encode the same CDR3. The J gene is TRBJ2-7, the V gene TRBV5-1; TRBD1 agrees at 7 bases. V was clipped by 0 bases and J by 2 bases; unmatched bases: 2. Germline V lookup: CDR1 SGHRS, CDR2 YFSETQ. The CDR3 extends over 14 amino acids. The CDR3 nucleotides read TGCGCCAGCAGCTTGGTCGGGACAGCCTACGAGCAGTACTTC. This encodes CASSLVGTAYEQYF.

V gene TRBV28 combines with J gene TRBJ1-6; 8 nucleotides line up with TRBD1. This CDR3 region has 16 residues. The germline V gene has CDR1 MDHEN and CDR2 SYDVKM. The V and J ends lost 7 bases and 0 bases, in that order; junction bases with no gene match: 5. The DNA of the CDR3 is TGTGCCAGCACCTGGACAGGGAGCTCCTATAATTCACCCCTCCACTTT. It is translated as CASTWTGSSYNSPLHF.

The J gene is TRBJ1-6, the V gene TRBV10-3, with TRBD1 matching 8 bases. Germline CDR1 is ENHRY and CDR2 is SYGVKD. V lost 0 bases and J lost 6; bases outside the gene matches: 7. The CDR3 has 17 amino acids. The CDR3 reads CAISESGQVRGNSPLHF. CDR3 nucleotides: TGTGCCATCAGTGAGTCGGGACAGGTACGGGGTAATTCACCCCTCCACTTT.

This rearrangement joins TRBV2 to TRBJ1-5; D is possibly TRBD1 (5 bases). Germline-derived CDR1 and CDR2 are SNHLY and FYNNEI. V gave up 3 bases and J gave up 9 bases, with 12 bases separating them. This CDR3 has 13 residues. CDR3 in DNA: TGTGCCAGCAGTGATTGGCCTCAGGGGCCCCAGCATTTT. This sequence encodes CASSDWPQGPQHF.

This clone was counted a few times. This chain connects TRBV5-1 to TRBJ1-6; D gene unclear. CDR1 SGHRS and CDR2 YFSETQ come from the germline V gene. The CDR3 loop spans 14 amino acids. V lost 1 base, J lost 8 bases, and 10 bases lay in between. CDR3 sequence (DNA): TGCGCCAGCAGCTTGACACCTAGAGATTCACCCCTCCACTTT. Its protein is CASSLTPRDSPLHF.